The T cell receptor beta chain under discussion was sequenced for a study of beta chain features in type 1 diabetes. CDR1 is KGHSH, CDR2 LQKENI, per germline. V was shortened by 3 bases and J by 1 base, with 6 bases between the two germline ends. The CDR3 loop spans 13 amino acids. Study-wide findings and caveats: A definitive answer on HLA type influencing TCRB rearrangement was not reached here. High TCR expression in some cells could lead to their over-representation in cDNA sequencing. PCR might pick shorter templates more often, in the same way for patients and controls.

This clone has just a few counts. The antigen remains unidentified. Other DNA sequences in this sample translate to the same CDR3. Isolated RNA was reverse transcribed in full, so expressed TCRB transcripts were sequenced. TCRdb's copy holds only in-frame clones and misses some; the assay was immunoSEQ multiplex PCR. The sample holds roughly 370,000 clones, approximately 15% seen once. The sequence was obtained from a man younger than 40 in good health. The chain is built from TRBV18 and TRBJ1-1, with D unresolved. Sequenced sample: naive CD4+ T cells from blood. The CDR3 DNA follows: TGTGCCAGCTCACCCGGCAGGAACACTGAAGCTTTCTTT. This translates into CASSPGRNTEAFF. Filled out from reference TRBV18 and TRBJ1-1, the complete variable domain reads NAGVMQNPRHLVRRRGQEARLRCSPMKGHSHVYWYRQLPEEGLKFMVYLQKENIIDESGMPKERFSAEFPKEGPSILRIQQVVRGDSAAYFCASSPGRNTEAFFGQGTRLTVV.